What follows describes a single TCR beta chain. Its target is unknown. Used for diagnoses were clinical symptoms, serum thyroxine and TRAb, thyroid ultrasound and orbital computed tomography. This record belongs to a study of T cells in Graves' hyperthyroidism and ophthalmopathy. Overall study results and limits: Onset of ophthalmopathy came a median roughly 6.9 months after the model predicted it. Ophthalmopathy cases were set apart from stable hyperthyroidism by a 13 V-J model.

The J segment lost 1 base and the V segment lost 0 bases, leaving 0 bases of the junction unmatched. Germline CDR1 reads LNHNV; CDR2 reads YYDKDF (reference sequence). This CDR3 is 15 amino acids long. Amplified regions were TCR beta CDR3 sequences from RNA transcripts. Initially, a first-round RT-PCR of the TCR CDR3 employed the HTBI primer set. TCRdb reanalysed the multiplex PCR reads using MiXCR and keeps one entry per CDR3 protein. The sample lists about 570,000 distinct CDR3 sequences, about 45% seen once, with under 20% in the top ten. Input material: peripheral blood or thyroid tissue (not recorded which). The receptor was derived from an adult woman with Graves' disease, either hyperthyroidism or ophthalmopathy (not recorded which). V gene TRBV15 combines with J gene TRBJ2-5; 9 bases match TRBD2. CDR3 protein: CATSRERGGQETQYF. The CDR3 DNA sequence: TGTGCCACCAGCAGAGAGCGGGGGGGCCAAGAGACCCAGTACTTC.